The rows below give T cell receptor beta chains drawn from one sample of a study of CD8+CD57+ T cells in acquired aplastic anemia. TCRdb fed the reads into MiXCR, producing one record per CDR3 protein. The sample consists of 200,000 to 250,000 distinct CDR3 sequences, 34% of them appearing once. The sample comprised sorted CD4+, CD8+, or CD8+CD57+ T cells (not recorded which) from PBMCs. Source of these receptors: a human donor in good health, serving as a control. Each CDR3 is given with its conserved first and last residue. The D gene is left open where the match is weak. Some rows have no size entry. The others give once, few or many, or a class for an expanded clone.

DNA	CDR3	D	V	J	size
TGTGCCAGTAGTATGCCCCCTCCAAGACTACTAGCGGGGGCCTACAATGAGCAGTTCTTC	CASSMPPPRLLAGAYNEQFF	TRBD2	TRBV19	TRBJ2-1	few
TGTGCCAGCAGCCAAGAACCACTTTTGGCAGATACGCAGTATTTT	CASSQEPLLADTQYF	.	TRBV14	TRBJ2-3	few
TGCGCCAGCAGCCAAGCGGGGAGCAATACGCAGTATTTT	CASSQAGSNTQYF	.	TRBV4-1	TRBJ2-3	.
TGTGCCAGCAGCTTAACCTTGACAGGGGGGAACACTGAAGCTTTCTTT	CASSLTLTGGNTEAFF	TRBD1	TRBV7-8	TRBJ1-1	.
TGTGCCAGCAGCTTAAACCTACAGGAGGGTCTGCAGTATTTT	CASSLNLQEGLQYF	.	TRBV7-3	TRBJ2-3	many
TGCAGTGCTAGATACCGACAGGGTACCACTGAAGCTTTCTTT	CSARYRQGTTEAFF	TRBD1	TRBV20-1	TRBJ1-1	many
TGTGCCAGCAGCTCAAATCAGGGGTATACGGCCGGGGAGCTGTTTTTT	CASSSNQGYTAGELFF	.	TRBV7-8	TRBJ2-2	.
TGTGCCAGCAGCGCTGGGGTCCCCCTAACCCCCTACGAGCAGTACTTC	CASSAGVPLTPYEQYF	.	TRBV9	TRBJ2-7	many
TGTGCCATCAGTGAGACGGGACAGGGATATGGCTACACCTTC	CAISETGQGYGYTF	TRBD1	TRBV10-3	TRBJ1-2	.
TGTGCCAGCAGTGAAGGGGGAACCAAAAACATTCAGTACTTC	CASSEGGTKNIQYF	.	TRBV2	TRBJ2-4	many
TGTGCCATCAGTGGATGGCAGGGGAACACTGAAGCTTTCTTT	CAISGWQGNTEAFF	.	TRBV10-3	TRBJ1-1	many
TGCGCCAGCAGCTTGGCGGGACAGGGGCGGATAGAGACCCAGTACTTC	CASSLAGQGRIETQYF	TRBD1	TRBV5-1	TRBJ2-5	many
TGTGCCGCCACCGCCGGGACAGGGACCTCACCCCTCCACTTT	CAATAGTGTSPLHF	TRBD1	TRBV6-1	TRBJ1-6	many
TGTGCCAGCAGCGGGGGTACAGATAATTCACCCCTCCACTTT	CASSGGTDNSPLHF	.	TRBV7-3	TRBJ1-6	many
TGTGCCTGGAGACAGGGGGGATCTAACTATGGCTACACCTTC	CAWRQGGSNYGYTF	TRBD1	TRBV30	TRBJ1-2	few
TGCAGTGCTCCGACAGGCCGCACAGATACGCAGTATTTT	CSAPTGRTDTQYF	.	TRBV20-1	TRBJ2-3	many
TGTGCCAGCAGTATGGGACAGGCCGATGGAAAACTGTTTTTT	CASSMGQADGKLFF	TRBD1	TRBV2	TRBJ1-4	.
TGTGCCATCAGTGAGTCGTACGGCTACAATGAGCAGTTCTTC	CAISESYGYNEQFF	.	TRBV10-3	TRBJ2-1	many
TGCGCCAGCAGCCCCCAGTCCCTTGGGTCCTACGAGCAGTACTTC	CASSPQSLGSYEQYF	.	TRBV5-1	TRBJ2-7	many
TGTGCCAGCAGCGTAGACCAGGGACAGGTTCAAGAGACCCAGTACTTC	CASSVDQGQVQETQYF	TRBD1	TRBV9	TRBJ2-5	.
TGCGCCAGCAGCTTTGCGTTGACTAGCACAGATACGCAGTATTTT	CASSFALTSTDTQYF	.	TRBV5-1	TRBJ2-3	many
TGTGCCAGCAGCTTCCCCCCCCCGTCCGGCTACACCTTC	CASSFPPPSGYTF	.	TRBV7-9	TRBJ1-2	many
TGTGCCAGCAGCGAGGACGCGGAAGAGACCCAGTACTTC	CASSEDAEETQYF	.	TRBV7-2	TRBJ2-5	.
TGTGCCAGCAGTCTAGCACGGACTAGCGTCATCAATGAGCAGTTCTTC	CASSLARTSVINEQFF	TRBD2	TRBV6-1	TRBJ2-1	.
TGTGCCACCGGGGAGGGCTACGAGCAGTACTTC	CATGEGYEQYF	TRBD2	TRBV24-1	TRBJ2-7	many
TGTGCCAGCAGCACCGGAATCGTCTACGAGCAGTACTTC	CASSTGIVYEQYF	.	TRBV7-8	TRBJ2-7	many
TGTGCCATCAGTGAGTTCGATCAGCCCCAGCATTTT	CAISEFDQPQHF	.	TRBV10-3	TRBJ1-5	.
TGTGCCAGCAGCCAGGACAGGGAGGACTATGGCTACACCTTC	CASSQDREDYGYTF	TRBD1	TRBV2	TRBJ1-2	many
TGTGCCAGCAGCCTAGGGATTCCGGACGCAGATACGCAGTATTTT	CASSLGIPDADTQYF	.	TRBV5-5	TRBJ2-3	.
TGTGCCACCAGTGAGGCCGGGGCAGGACACTATGGCTACACCTTC	CATSEAGAGHYGYTF	.	TRBV24-1	TRBJ1-2	many
TGTGCCAGCAGTGAACCCACCGATGGGGCAGATACGCAGTATTTT	CASSEPTDGADTQYF	.	TRBV2	TRBJ2-3	many
TGTGCCAGCAGCACCGGACAGGGGCCCCATAAACTGTTTTTT	CASSTGQGPHKLFF	TRBD1	TRBV6-2/TRBV6-3	TRBJ1-4	.
TGTGCCAGCAGCGAGGGAGCCGCTTACACTGAAGCTTTCTTT	CASSEGAAYTEAFF	.	TRBV2	TRBJ1-1	many
TGTGCCAGCAGCCATATTGGTTCCCAAGAGACCCAGTACTTC	CASSHIGSQETQYF	.	TRBV3-1	TRBJ2-5	few
TGTGCCAGCAGTTTAGTAACACAAGGGTTCTACGAGCAGTACTTC	CASSLVTQGFYEQYF	.	TRBV12-3/TRBV12-4	TRBJ2-7	.
TGTGCCAGCAGGAAGGGCCCTAACTCCTACGAGCAGTACTTC	CASRKGPNSYEQYF	.	TRBV25-1	TRBJ2-7	.
TGTGCCAGCAGCCCGCTCGGGGGTCTTAGCAATCAGCCCCAGCATTTT	CASSPLGGLSNQPQHF	.	TRBV7-9	TRBJ1-5	many
TGCGCCAGCAGCCAAGATGGGGCAGGCTATGGCTACACCTTC	CASSQDGAGYGYTF	.	TRBV4-1	TRBJ1-2	.
TGTGCCAGCAGCTTGGATCTGTTTGAAAAACTGTTTTTT	CASSLDLFEKLFF	.	TRBV5-5	TRBJ1-4	few